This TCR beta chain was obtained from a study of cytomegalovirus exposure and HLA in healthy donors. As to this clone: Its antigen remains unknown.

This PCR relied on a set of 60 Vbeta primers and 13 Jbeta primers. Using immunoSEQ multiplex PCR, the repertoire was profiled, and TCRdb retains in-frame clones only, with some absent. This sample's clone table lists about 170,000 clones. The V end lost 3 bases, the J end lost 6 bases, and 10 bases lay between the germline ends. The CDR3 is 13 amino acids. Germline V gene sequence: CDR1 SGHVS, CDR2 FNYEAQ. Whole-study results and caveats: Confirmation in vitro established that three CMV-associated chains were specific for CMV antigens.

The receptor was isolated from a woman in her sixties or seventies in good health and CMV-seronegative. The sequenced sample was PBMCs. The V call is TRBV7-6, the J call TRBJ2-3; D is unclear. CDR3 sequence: CASSFSVGDTQYF. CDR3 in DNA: TGTGCCAGCAGCTTCAGTGTCGGGGATACGCAGTATTTT.